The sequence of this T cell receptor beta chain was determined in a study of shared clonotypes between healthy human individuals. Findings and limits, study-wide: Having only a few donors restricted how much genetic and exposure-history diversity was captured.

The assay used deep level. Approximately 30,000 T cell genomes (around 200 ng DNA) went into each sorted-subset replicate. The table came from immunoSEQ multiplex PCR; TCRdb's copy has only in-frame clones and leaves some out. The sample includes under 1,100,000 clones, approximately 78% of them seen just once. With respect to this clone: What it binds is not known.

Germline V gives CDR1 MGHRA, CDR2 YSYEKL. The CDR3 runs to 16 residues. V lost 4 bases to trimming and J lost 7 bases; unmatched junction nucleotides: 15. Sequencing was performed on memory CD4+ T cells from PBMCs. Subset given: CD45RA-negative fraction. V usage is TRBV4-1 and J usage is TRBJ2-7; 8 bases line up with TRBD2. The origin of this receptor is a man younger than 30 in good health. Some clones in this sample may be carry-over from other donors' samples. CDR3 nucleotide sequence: TGCGCCAGCAGCCCGACTCGCGGCAGCGGGAGTGGAGAGCAGTACTTC. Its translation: CASSPTRGSGSGEQYF.